Presented here are 12 T cell receptor beta chains from one specimen sequenced in a study of blood T cell repertoires in COVID-19. Only in-frame clones appear in the TCRdb table, and some are missing; sequencing was by immunoSEQ multiplex PCR. The profile shows under 150,000 clones, roughly 90% of them singletons. The sequencing input was PBMCs or T cells enriched from blood (not recorded which). The receptor set was obtained from a woman in her twenties or thirties with acute COVID-19.

The rearrangement uses TRBV6-5 and TRBJ2-1; D unresolved. V gave up 5 bases and J gave up 4 bases, with 3 bases separating them. Germline V CDR1 and CDR2: MNHEY, SVGAGI. The CDR3 runs 11 residues. CDR3: CASSTYNEQFF. The CDR3 DNA follows: TGTGCCAGCAGTACTTACAATGAGCAGTTCTTC.

The chain employs TRBV25-1 and TRBJ2-1, with a possible D match to TRBD2 (5 bases). The germline V and J ends were trimmed by 6 bases and 6 bases, with 12 bases remaining between them. This CDR3 has 13 residues. CDR1 is MGHDK and CDR2 is SYGVNS in the germline V gene. The CDR3 region has the DNA TGTGCCAGCAGGGAGGACGGAATCAATGAGCAGTTCTTC. Amino acids: CASREDGINEQFF.

The rearrangement uses TRBV29-1 and TRBJ2-3, with 10 bases aligning to TRBD1. This CDR3 region has 12 residues. The germline CDR1 and CDR2 sequences are SQVTM and ANQGSEA. V lost 6 bases and J lost 9; bases outside the gene matches: 6. CDR3 sequence (DNA): TGCAGCGTCCTGACAGGGGGCGAAACGCAGTATTTT. Translated: CSVLTGGETQYF.

The chain combines TRBV7-2 with TRBJ2-1; D possibly corresponds to TRBD2 (6 bases). Germline V gene lookup returns CDR1 SGHTA and CDR2 FQGNSA. The CDR3 loop spans 14 amino acids. Trimming took off 3 bases at V and 6 bases at J, with 12 bases between the two ends. CDR3 sequence (DNA): TGTGCCAGCAGCTTCCTAGCGTCCCTCAATGAGCAGTTCTTC. Protein sequence: CASSFLASLNEQFF.

V and J are TRBV27 and TRBJ1-2; no definite D call. Germline V CDR1 and CDR2: MNHEY, SMNVEV (reference sequence). The CDR3 runs 17 residues. V was clipped by 2 bases and J by 1 base, with 17 bases between them. The CDR3 DNA follows: TGTGCCAGCAGTTTAGACGGCGACCCCAGACTTAACTATGGCTACACCTTC. Its translation: CASSLDGDPRLNYGYTF.

This clone was detected a few times. The chain combines TRBV28 with TRBJ2-6; 10 bases agree with TRBD1. V lost 5 bases to trimming and J lost 0 bases; unmatched junction nucleotides: 7. Germline V CDR1 and CDR2: MDHEN, SYDVKM. This CDR3 has 18 residues. The CDR3 sequence is CASSPGTGVGSGANVLTF. Written as DNA, the CDR3 is TGTGCCAGCAGTCCGGGGACAGGGGTTGGCTCTGGGGCCAACGTCCTGACTTTC.

To note about this clone: No DNA is shown, since the ends of the CDR3 on it are uncertain; the CDR3 is the one TCRdb lists. The chain couples TRBV11-1 to TRBJ1-6; the DNA was not compared with TRBD1, the D call given in the table. Ends included, the CDR3 has 12 residues. Germline lookup yields CDR1 SGHAT and CDR2 FQDESV (reference sequence). CDR3 in amino acids: CASSFVFGTGAF.

The CDR3 DNA reads as TGTGCCTGGAGTGTAGGGGCGGAACGGGAGCAGTTCTTC. Its translation is CAWSVGAEREQFF. The chain is built from TRBV30 and TRBJ2-1; TRBD1 is a possible D gene (5 bases). Between the trimmed V and J ends, which lost 0 bases and 10 bases, there was a span of 13 bases. There are 13 residues in the CDR3. Germline V lookup: CDR1 GTSNPN, CDR2 SVGIG (reference sequence). Together with reference TRBV30 and TRBJ2-1, the CDR3 gives the full variable domain: SQTIHQWPATLVQPVGSPLSLECTVEGTSNPNLYWYRQAAGRGLQLLFYSVGIGQISSEVPQNLSASRPQDRQFILSSKKLLLSDSGFYLCAWSVGAEREQFFGPGTRLTVL.

Here the CDR3 reads CASSYSLDTEAFF. CDR3 DNA: TGTGCCAGCAGCTACTCTTTGGACACTGAAGCTTTCTTT. The J gene is TRBJ1-1, the V gene TRBV11-2; D ambiguous. The CDR3 totals 13 residues. CDR1 and CDR2 (germline): SGHAT, FQNNGV. Trimming took 4 bases from V and 3 from J, leaving 9 bases between them.

The rearrangement joins TRBV30 to TRBJ2-7; TRBD1 is a possible D gene (5 bases). The CDR3 runs to 15 residues. Trimming left V 0 bases short and J 4 bases short, with 16 bases between. The germline V gene encodes CDR1 GTSNPN and CDR2 SVGIG (reference sequence). The CDR3 sequence: CAWSVLETAVYEQYF. CDR3 DNA: TGTGCCTGGAGTGTACTCGAGACAGCAGTATACGAGCAGTACTTC.

This rearrangement joins TRBV2 to TRBJ2-1, with 7 bases identical to TRBD2. The V gene end was trimmed by 6 bases and the J gene end by 1 base; junction bases not matched to a gene: 15. Germline assignment: CDR1 SNHLY and CDR2 FYNNEI. CDR3 length: 18 residues. The CDR3 sequence is CASSARLADLWSYNEQFF. The DNA for the CDR3 is TGTGCCAGCAGCGCGAGGCTAGCGGACCTGTGGTCCTACAATGAGCAGTTCTTC.

The DNA of the CDR3 is TGCGCCAGCAGCTTGGGGACAGGGGGCACAGATACGCAGTATTTT. Amino acids: CASSLGTGGTDTQYF. This rearrangement joins TRBV5-1 to TRBJ2-3, with TRBD1 matching 9 bases. Germline-derived CDR1 and CDR2 are SGHRS and YFSETQ. V gave up 0 bases and J gave up 1 base; unmatched junction bases: 0. The CDR3 totals 15 residues.